This TCR beta chain was identified in a study of blood T cell repertoires in COVID-19. Turning to the study itself: From the United States, Italy and Spain came samples of acute and convalescent COVID-19.

Those who participated ranged in age from about 18 to 89 years and resided in about two dozen US areas. In the source study's methods: The authors estimated nucleated cell counts from reference gene primer amplification. The table came from immunoSEQ multiplex PCR; TCRdb's copy has only in-frame clones and leaves some out. For V, J and clone size, that table is used; D and trimming come from the DNA. Among 250,000 or so clones listed, over 80% were seen once. Trimming took off 1 base at V and 6 bases at J, with 13 bases between the two ends. Per the germline V gene, CDR1 is LGHDT and CDR2 is YNNKEL (reference sequence). This CDR3 is 15 amino acids long.

Sample: PBMCs or T cells enriched from blood (not recorded which). The genes are TRBV3-1 (or the pseudogene TRBV3-2) and TRBJ2-1, with a weak D call TRBD1 (5 bases). This receptor was taken from a woman in her twenties or thirties with acute COVID-19. For the CDR3, the DNA is TGTGCCAGCAGCCAAGGTTTAGGGGAACCCAATGAGCAGTTCTTC. Protein: CASSQGLGEPNEQFF.